Described below is a single TCR beta chain sequence and its context. These data originate in a study of blood T cell repertoires in COVID-19. Symptom resolution, clearance, or two negative PCRs marked donors in Cohort 3 as recovered. Repertoires were generated with immunoSEQ multiplex PCR, while TCRdb's copy carries only in-frame clones and drops some. The data show 400,000 or so clones, with roughly 91% seen just once and around 0.6% held by the top ten. Sequences were obtained from PBMCs or T cells enriched from blood (not recorded which). The sequence was obtained from a man younger than 35 who had recovered from COVID-19.

The CDR3 loop reads CASRNEGGTEAFF. In nucleotides, the CDR3 is TGCGCCAGCAGAAACGAAGGAGGCACTGAAGCTTTCTTT. The rearrangement uses TRBV5-1 and TRBJ1-1; D gene unclear. The V and J ends lost 5 bases and 4 bases respectively, with 12 bases between them. From germline, CDR1 is SGHRS and CDR2 YFSETQ. The CDR3 is made up of 13 amino acids. Complete variable domain (other parts from reference TRBV5-1 and TRBJ1-1): KAGVTQTPRYLIKTRGQQVTLSCSPISGHRSVSWYQQTPGQGLQFLFEYFSETQRNKGNFPGRFSGRQFSNSRSEMNVSTLELGDSALYLCASRNEGGTEAFFGQGTRLTVV.